The next 17 T cell receptor beta chains were all read from a single sample in a study of identical twins. MiXCR, applied by TCRdb to the 5' RACE reads, yields one record per CDR3 protein. This table holds around 370,000 distinct CDR3 sequences, about 9% found once. Sequencing was carried out using naive T cells sorted from blood. The receptor source for this set is a woman in her fifties or sixties in good health.

This clonotype was counted ten times or more. The chain couples TRBV29-1 to TRBJ2-4; D perhaps matches TRBD2 (6 bases). Trimming pared 7 bases from V and 9 bases from J, leaving 19 bases between. This CDR3 spans 13 amino acids. Germline-derived CDR1 and CDR2 are SQVTM and ANQGSEA. CDR3 residues: CSAQEGRLGIQYF. CDR3 DNA: TGCAGCGCTCAGGAGGGCCGGCTTGGCATTCAGTACTTC.

This clonotype has at least ten counts. This chain connects TRBV5-1 to TRBJ2-7, with TRBD2 identical over 10 bases. Germline trimming cut 0 bases from V and 0 bases from J; bases unmatched to any gene: 3. This CDR3 has 16 amino acids. Germline assignment: CDR1 SGHRS and CDR2 YFSETQ. The CDR3 bases are TGCGCCAGCAGCTTGGTGCCTAGCGGGAGCTCCTACGAGCAGTACTTC. It translates to CASSLVPSGSSYEQYF.

The chain carries TRBV27 and TRBJ2-1, with TRBD1 matching 9 bases. V lost 5 bases and J lost 9; bases outside the gene matches: 8. Germline assignment: CDR1 MNHEY and CDR2 SMNVEV (reference sequence). The CDR3 length is 14 residues. Here the CDR3 DNA reads TGTGCCAGCAGTCCCGACAGGGGGGACGTTGAGCAGTTCTTC. It yields the protein CASSPDRGDVEQFF.

This clonotype was counted a few times. The chain employs TRBV24-1 and TRBJ2-3; D perhaps matches TRBD2 (5 bases). This CDR3 contains 14 residues. The V end lost 5 bases, the J end lost 1 base, and 9 bases lay between the germline ends. Germline V lookup: CDR1 KGHDR, CDR2 SFDVKD. In DNA, the CDR3 is TGTGCCACCAGTGGCGGGCAGCGCACAGATACGCAGTATTTT. As protein: CATSGGQRTDTQYF.

A single count supports this clonotype. A read error may produce the germline difference seen at one junction end. The rearrangement links TRBV20-1 to TRBJ2-1; 7 bases map to TRBD2. The CDR3 has 13 residues. CDR1 is DFQATT, CDR2 SNEGSKA, per germline (reference sequence). CDR3 in DNA: TGCAGAGCTAGTACTAGCGCCTACAATGAGCAGTTCTTC. Translated: CRASTSAYNEQFF.

This clonotype came up a few times. The V gene is TRBV12-3 or TRBV12-4, the J gene TRBJ2-3, with D maybe TRBD2 (5 bases). The CDR3 is 13 amino acids. V lost 4 bases, J lost 6 bases, and 11 bases lay in between. In nucleotides, the CDR3 is TGTGCCAGCAGTTGGAGGAGGCAGGATACGCAGTATTTT. Protein sequence: CASSWRRQDTQYF.

This clonotype was counted only a few times. The chain is built from TRBV27 and TRBJ2-1; 12 nucleotides line up with TRBD2. After removal of 3 bases from V and 12 bases from J, the junction contained 6 bases not matched to a gene. The CDR3 has 14 residues. CDR1 is MNHEY, CDR2 SMNVEV, per germline (reference sequence). The DNA for the CDR3 is TGTGCCAGCAGTTTGGCTAGCGGGAGGGTCGGGCAGTTCTTC. This translates into CASSLASGRVGQFF.

This clonotype was counted at least ten times. This chain links TRBV24-1 with TRBJ1-5; maybe TRBD1 (5 bases). The germline V and J ends were trimmed by 7 bases and 4 bases, with 13 bases remaining between them. The germline CDR1 and CDR2 sequences are KGHDR and SFDVKD. This CDR3 has 14 residues. The CDR3 DNA follows: TGTGCCACCAGAGGGACGGGGGGTAATCAGCCCCAGCATTTT. Translating gives CATRGTGGNQPQHF.

This clonotype appeared once. The V call is TRBV6-5, the J call TRBJ2-7; 9 bases map to TRBD1. CDR1 and CDR2 from the germline V gene are MNHEY and SVGAGI. The CDR3 consists of 14 residues. J was trimmed by 3 bases and V by 5 bases; bases with no gene match: 5. CDR3: CASSRTGELYEQYF. CDR3 DNA sequence: TGTGCCAGCAGTCGGACAGGGGAACTCTACGAGCAGTACTTC.

This clonotype was observed many times. The gene calls are TRBV7-9 and TRBJ1-1; D gene ambiguous. The V and J ends lost 1 base and 1 base respectively, with 10 bases between them. Germline V CDR1 and CDR2: SEHNR, FQNEAQ (reference sequence). CDR3 size: 15 residues. CDR3 loop: CASSLVGIQNTEAFF. The CDR3 DNA sequence: TGTGCCAGCAGCTTAGTTGGCATCCAGAACACTGAAGCTTTCTTT.

This clonotype was recorded a few times. CDR3 region: CASSLVSFPAGDPTGELFF. Written as DNA, the CDR3 is TGTGCCAGCAGCTTAGTTTCTTTTCCGGCGGGAGATCCCACCGGGGAGCTGTTTTTT. The J gene is TRBJ2-2, the V gene TRBV7-3; 7 bases match TRBD2. Germline CDR1 and CDR2: SGHTA and FQGTGA. CDR3 size: 19 residues. The junction had 16 bases not matched to a gene; V was cut back by 2 bases and J by 4 bases.

V is TRBV5-1 and J is TRBJ2-1; D remains ambiguous. V lost 0 bases and J 15 bases, leaving 10 bases between the germline ends. The CDR3 sequence is 11 residues long. Germline lookup yields CDR1 SGHRS and CDR2 YFSETQ. The CDR3 loop is CASSLVGDWFF. DNA of the CDR3: TGCGCCAGCAGCTTGGTTGGAGATTGGTTCTTC.

This clonotype was counted at least ten times. The V and J genes are TRBV29-1 and TRBJ2-5, with 10 nucleotides matching TRBD2. In germline, CDR1 is SQVTM, CDR2 ANQGSEA. The CDR3 runs to 14 residues. After removal of 4 bases from V and 0 bases from J, the junction contained 2 bases not matched to a gene. Here the CDR3 DNA reads TGCAGCGTTGTACTAGCGGGACACCAAGAGACCCAGTACTTC. This encodes CSVVLAGHQETQYF.

As to this clonotype: The junction departs from germline at one end; a sequencing error may be responsible. The CDR3 loop reads CASSQGGRVSLNTDAFF. CDR3 DNA sequence: TGCGCCAGCAGCCAGGGAGGACGGGTTTCATTGAACACTGACGCTTTCTTT. The V call is TRBV5-1, the J call TRBJ1-1, with a weak D call TRBD1 (5 bases). The germline V gene has CDR1 SGHRS and CDR2 YFSETQ. The CDR3 runs 17 residues.

This clonotype was counted a few times. The chain has TRBV10-2 and TRBJ1-4, with unresolved D. Trimming cost V 8 bases and J 3 bases, with 10 bases left between them. Looked up from germline, CDR1 is WSHSY and CDR2 is SAAADI. This CDR3 is built from 13 residues. The CDR3 DNA follows: TGCGCCAGCTCTTCACGAGCTAATGAAAAACTGTTTTTT. Amino acid sequence: CASSSRANEKLFF.

DNA of the CDR3: TGTGCCAGCAGCTTATTGTTCACAGATACGCAGTATTTT. It is translated as CASSLLFTDTQYF. The rearrangement uses TRBV7-2 and TRBJ2-3; D gene ambiguous. V shed 2 bases and J shed 2 bases, with 5 bases lying between them. The germline V gene encodes CDR1 SGHTA and CDR2 FQGNSA. The CDR3 contains 13 residues.

V gene TRBV4-1 combines with J gene TRBJ2-2, with D perhaps TRBD2 (6 bases). Germline assignment: CDR1 MGHRA and CDR2 YSYEKL. The germline V and J ends were trimmed by 4 bases and 2 bases, with 11 bases remaining between them. CDR3 length: 15 amino acids. The CDR3 DNA reads TGCGCCAGCAGCCTCCCGGGACTCAACACCGGGGAGCTGTTTTTT. Protein sequence: CASSLPGLNTGELFF.